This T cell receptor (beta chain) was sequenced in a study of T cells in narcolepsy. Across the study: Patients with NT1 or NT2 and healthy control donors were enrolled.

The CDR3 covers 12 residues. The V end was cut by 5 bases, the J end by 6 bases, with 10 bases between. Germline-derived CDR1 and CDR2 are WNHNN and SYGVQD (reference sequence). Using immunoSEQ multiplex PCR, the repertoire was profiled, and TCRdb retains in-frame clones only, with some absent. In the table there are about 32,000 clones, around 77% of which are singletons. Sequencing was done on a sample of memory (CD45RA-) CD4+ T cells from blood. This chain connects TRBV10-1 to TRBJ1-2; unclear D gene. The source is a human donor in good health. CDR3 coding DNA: TGCGCCAGCAGTAACCGGGCTCATGGCTACACCTTC. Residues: CASSNRAHGYTF.